Below are 5 T cell receptor beta chains sequenced from a single sample in a study of OX40 agonist ivuxolimab in advanced cancers. Clones were read by immunoSEQ multiplex PCR, and TCRdb kept only the in-frame ones, dropping some. This table holds about 48,000 clones, 70% to 85% found once. The sample here was CD4+ or CD8+ T cells sorted from blood, taken in a trial of the OX40 agonist ivuxolimab. The source is an adult with an advanced solid tumor such as melanoma, head and neck, liver or kidney cancer.

This sequence joins TRBV7-9 and TRBJ1-3; D not certain. The V gene lost 5 bases and the J gene lost 0 bases, with 11 bases spanning the gap. Germline-derived CDR1 and CDR2 are SEHNR and FQNEAQ (reference sequence). CDR3 length: 15 amino acids. The CDR3 bases are TGTGCCAGCAGCCCACGGGGATCCTCTGGAAACACCATATATTTT. Its translation: CASSPRGSSGNTIYF.

The chain joins TRBV7-2 to TRBJ1-1; D remains unclear. The germline V gene has CDR1 SGHTA and CDR2 FQGNSA. V gave up 4 bases and J gave up 4 bases, with 10 bases separating them. This CDR3 is 13 amino acids long. For the CDR3, the DNA is TGTGCCAGCAGCTCCTCCACCGGCACTGAAGCTTTCTTT. It specifies CASSSSTGTEAFF.

The CDR3 nucleotides are TGTGCCAGCAGCTTAGCGTGGAGCGGGAACTCCTACGAGCAGTACTTC. This gives the protein CASSLAWSGNSYEQYF. The rearrangement links TRBV7-2 to TRBJ2-7; the match to TRBD2 covers 7 bases. Germline assignment: CDR1 SGHTA and CDR2 FQGNSA. CDR3 length: 16 amino acids. With V trimmed by 0 bases and J by 0 bases, 5 bases remained unmatched.

This clone came up a few times. At one end, the junction sequence differs from germline, possibly due to a read error. The CDR3 reads CASSFQLTTGAF. The CDR3 DNA sequence: TGTGCCAGCAGCTTTCAATTAACGACAGGGGCCTTC. The chain combines TRBV5-5 with TRBJ1-2; 8 bases are shared with TRBD1. The CDR3 consists of 12 residues. Germline CDR1 SGHKS, CDR2 YYEKEE (reference sequence). Drawing the rest from reference TRBV5-5 and TRBJ1-2, the complete variable domain is DAGVTQSPTHLIKTRGQQVTLRCSPISGHKSVSWYQQVLGQGPQFIFQYYEKEERGRGNFPDRFSARQFPNYSSELNVNALLLGDSALYLCASSFQLTTGAFGSGTRLTVV.

The chain employs TRBV12-5 and TRBJ2-3; no reliable D call. This CDR3 has 14 residues. Trimming pared 6 bases from V and 4 bases from J, leaving 14 bases between. Per the germline V gene, CDR1 is LGHNT and CDR2 is FRNRAP. CDR3 in DNA: TGTGCTAGTGGCCCCCCCCACGGGTCAGATACGCAGTATTTT. This encodes CASGPPHGSDTQYF.